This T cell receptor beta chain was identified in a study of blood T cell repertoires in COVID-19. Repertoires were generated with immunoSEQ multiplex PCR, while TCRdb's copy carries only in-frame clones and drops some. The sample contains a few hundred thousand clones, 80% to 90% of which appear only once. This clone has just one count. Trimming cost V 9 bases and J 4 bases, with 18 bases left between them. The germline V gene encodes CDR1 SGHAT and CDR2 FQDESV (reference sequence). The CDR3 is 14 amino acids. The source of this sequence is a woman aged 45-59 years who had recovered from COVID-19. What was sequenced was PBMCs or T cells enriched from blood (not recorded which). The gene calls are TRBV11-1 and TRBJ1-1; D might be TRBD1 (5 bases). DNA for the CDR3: TGTGCCAGTGGGGAGGGGAAGGTTGGCACTGAAGCTTTCTTT. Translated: CASGEGKVGTEAFF.